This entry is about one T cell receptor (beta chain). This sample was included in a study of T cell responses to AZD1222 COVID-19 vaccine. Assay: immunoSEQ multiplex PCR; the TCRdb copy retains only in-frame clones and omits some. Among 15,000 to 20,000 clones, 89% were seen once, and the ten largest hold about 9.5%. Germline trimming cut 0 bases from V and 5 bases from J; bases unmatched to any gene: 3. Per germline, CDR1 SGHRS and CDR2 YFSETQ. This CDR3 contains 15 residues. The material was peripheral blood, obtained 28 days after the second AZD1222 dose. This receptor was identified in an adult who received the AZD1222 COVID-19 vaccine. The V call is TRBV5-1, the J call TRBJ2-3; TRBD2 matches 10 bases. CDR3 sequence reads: CASSLVGLAEDTQYF. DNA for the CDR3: TGCGCCAGCAGCTTGGTTGGACTAGCGGAAGATACGCAGTATTTT. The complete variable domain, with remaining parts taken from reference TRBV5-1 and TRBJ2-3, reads KAGVTQTPRYLIKTRGQQVTLSCSPISGHRSVSWYQQTPGQGLQFLFEYFSETQRNKGNFPGRFSGRQFSNSRSEMNVSTLELGDSALYLCASSLVGLAEDTQYFGPGTRLTVL.